A single sample gave rise to the 27 T cell receptor beta chains below, sequenced in a study of OX40 agonist ivuxolimab in advanced cancers. The data were produced by immunoSEQ multiplex PCR, yet TCRdb's version contains in-frame clones alone and is incomplete. Here the sample spans tens of thousands of clones, roughly 88% being singletons. This material consisted of CD4+ or CD8+ T cells sorted from blood, taken in a trial of the OX40 agonist ivuxolimab. The source is an adult with an advanced solid tumor such as melanoma, head and neck, liver or kidney cancer.

V usage is TRBV30 and J usage is TRBJ1-2; D unclear. The CDR3 runs to 14 residues. The V and J ends lost 1 base and 7 bases respectively, with 16 bases between them. The germline gives CDR1 GTSNPN, CDR2 SVGIG (reference sequence). The CDR3 here is CAWSALLEAGGYTF. The CDR3, as DNA: TGTGCCTGGAGTGCCCTTCTTGAAGCTGGTGGCTACACCTTC.

The chain couples TRBV19 to TRBJ2-4; D unclear. CDR1 is LNHDA, CDR2 SQIVND, per germline (reference sequence). The CDR3 covers 13 residues. V lost 5 bases and J lost 6, with 11 bases in between. As DNA, the CDR3 is TGTGCCAGTAGTTCTGGGATGGGAAACATTCAGTACTTC. The encoded protein is CASSSGMGNIQYF.

The V call is TRBV7-2, the J call TRBJ1-6, with D possibly matching TRBD1 (6 bases). The CDR3 totals 17 residues. V was cut by 2 bases and J by 2 bases, with 13 bases left in between. In germline, CDR1 is SGHTA, CDR2 FQGNSA. The CDR3 is CASSLRSGQPYNSPLHF. The CDR3 DNA sequence: TGTGCCAGCAGCTTAAGATCCGGACAGCCCTATAATTCACCCCTCCACTTT.

The rearrangement links TRBV10-3 to TRBJ1-3, with 7 positions matching TRBD1. The germline gives CDR1 ENHRY, CDR2 SYGVKD. The CDR3 runs 16 residues. Losses at the gene ends were 6 bases for V and 0 bases for J; bases not matched to a gene: 8. CDR3 nucleotide sequence: TGTGCCATCAGACGGGGGGACAGCGCCTCTGGAAACACCATATATTTT. It translates to CAIRRGDSASGNTIYF.

The CDR3 reads CASSLSSSSYNEQFF. CDR3 coding DNA: TGTGCCAGCAGCTTAAGTTCATCCTCCTACAATGAGCAGTTCTTC. V usage is TRBV11-3 and J usage is TRBJ2-1; D gene ambiguous. Between the trimmed V and J ends, which lost 2 bases and 0 bases, there was a span of 8 bases. The CDR3 extends over 15 amino acids. Germline CDR1 is SGHNT and CDR2 is YENEEA.

V and J are TRBV19 and TRBJ2-5; 9 positions agree with TRBD1. CDR3 length: 15 amino acids. Per germline, CDR1 LNHDA and CDR2 SQIVND (reference sequence). The junction had 4 bases not matched to a gene; V was cut back by 3 bases and J by 2 bases. CDR3 protein: CASSIPGQGQETQYF. The DNA for the CDR3 is TGTGCCAGTAGTATCCCGGGACAGGGACAAGAGACCCAGTACTTC. Combining the CDR3 with reference TRBV19 and TRBJ2-5 gives the whole variable domain DGGITQSPKYLFRKEGQNVTLSCEQNLNHDAMYWYRQDPGQGLRLIYYSQIVNDFQKGDIAEGYSVSREKKESFPLTVTSAQKNPTAFYLCASSIPGQGQETQYFGPGTRLLVL.

The chain recombines TRBV18 with TRBJ2-6; D perhaps matches TRBD2 (5 bases). Germline V CDR1 and CDR2: KGHSH, LQKENI. Trimming removed 2 bases from V and 0 bases from J, with 14 bases in between. This CDR3 has 18 amino acids. In DNA, the CDR3 is TGTGCCAGCTCACCAAGGAGGACGGCGGGCTCTGGGGCCAACGTCCTGACTTTC. This translates into CASSPRRTAGSGANVLTF.

V and J are TRBV7-7 and TRBJ2-1; D might be TRBD1 (5 bases). The CDR3 sequence is 11 residues long. V lost 5 bases, J lost 9 bases, and 8 bases lay in between. The germline CDR1 and CDR2 sequences are SSHAT and FNYEAQ (reference sequence). CDR3 sequence reads: CASSLDSEQFF. The CDR3 region has the DNA TGTGCCAGCAGCCTCGACAGTGAGCAGTTCTTC.

The chain couples TRBV29-1 to TRBJ2-3, with TRBD1 matching over 8 bases. The CDR3 runs 12 residues. V shed 6 bases and J 4 bases; nucleotides not matched to a gene: 3. Germline CDR1 SQVTM, CDR2 ANQGSEA. The CDR3 is CSVQGESDTQYF. CDR3 coding DNA: TGCAGCGTACAGGGGGAATCAGATACGCAGTATTTT.

This rearrangement joins TRBV19 to TRBJ2-1, with TRBD2 matching over 8 bases. Losses at the gene ends were 3 bases for V and 4 bases for J; bases not matched to a gene: 2. This CDR3 is built from 14 residues. Per germline, CDR1 LNHDA and CDR2 SQIVND (reference sequence). The DNA for the CDR3 is TGTGCCAGTAGTATGCCTAGCGGGTACAATGAGCAGTTCTTC. Its protein is CASSMPSGYNEQFF.

This chain joins TRBV5-1 and TRBJ1-1; unclear D gene. V was pared by 0 bases and J by 4 bases, with 13 bases between. The CDR3 has 15 amino acids. Per germline, CDR1 SGHRS and CDR2 YFSETQ. CDR3 region: CASSLVAGTGTEAFF. For the CDR3, the DNA is TGCGCCAGCAGCTTGGTCGCGGGTACGGGCACTGAAGCTTTCTTT.

The chain is built from TRBV18 and TRBJ2-3; D gene ambiguous. The V and J ends lost 0 bases and 4 bases respectively, with 8 bases between them. Per germline, CDR1 KGHSH and CDR2 LQKENI. This CDR3 has 14 residues. The CDR3 nucleotides read TGTGCCAGCTCACCACCTGGGATGGCAGATACGCAGTATTTT. This translates into CASSPPGMADTQYF.

J is TRBJ2-5 and V is TRBV19; 9 bases agree with TRBD1. CDR1 LNHDA and CDR2 SQIVND come from the germline V gene (reference sequence). Germline trimming cut 5 bases from V and 2 bases from J; bases unmatched to any gene: 0. CDR3 length: 13 residues. The CDR3 DNA reads as TGTGCCAGTAGTGGACAGGGGCAAGAGACCCAGTACTTC. Amino acids: CASSGQGQETQYF. The full variable domain, its missing parts supplied by reference TRBV19 and TRBJ2-5, is DGGITQSPKYLFRKEGQNVTLSCEQNLNHDAMYWYRQDPGQGLRLIYYSQIVNDFQKGDIAEGYSVSREKKESFPLTVTSAQKNPTAFYLCASSGQGQETQYFGPGTRLLVL.

The rearrangement links TRBV18 to TRBJ1-2, with D perhaps TRBD1 (5 bases). CDR1 is KGHSH and CDR2 is LQKENI in the germline V gene. CDR3 length: 14 amino acids. Trimming stripped 6 bases from V and 1 base from J, with 12 bases between. CDR3 bases: TGTGCCAGCTCTACGGGACGGAGTAACTATGGCTACACCTTC. It codes for CASSTGRSNYGYTF.

The V call is TRBV30, the J call TRBJ1-2; 9 bases are shared with TRBD1. The CDR3 has 17 amino acids. The ends lost 2 bases at V and 3 bases at J; junction bases unmatched: 13. The germline gives CDR1 GTSNPN, CDR2 SVGIG (reference sequence). CDR3 protein: CAWSTGQGSFVYYGYTF. The CDR3 nucleotides are TGTGCCTGGAGTACAGGACAGGGGTCATTCGTGTACTATGGCTACACCTTC.

J is TRBJ1-3 and V is TRBV6-1; no clear D gene. V shed 5 bases and J shed 3 bases, with 14 bases lying between them. The length of the CDR3 is 15 residues. Looked up from germline, CDR1 is MNHNS and CDR2 is SASEGT. The CDR3 reads CASSLDAGYGNTIYF. The CDR3 DNA is TGTGCCAGCAGTCTCGACGCGGGTTATGGAAACACCATATATTTT.

This clone was observed once. V is TRBV9 and J is TRBJ1-2; D might be TRBD1 (5 bases). The V and J ends lost 2 bases and 6 bases respectively, with 11 bases between them. The CDR3 sequence is 13 residues long. Germline lookup yields CDR1 SGDLS and CDR2 YYNGEE. The CDR3 protein is CASSVGPTHGYTF. The CDR3 nucleotides are TGTGCCAGCAGCGTGGGACCGACACATGGCTACACCTTC.

This chain uses TRBV19 with TRBJ2-3; maybe TRBD2 (6 bases). The CDR3 has 13 amino acids. Trimming removed 5 bases at V and 3 bases at J, with 9 bases between. Germline CDR1 is LNHDA and CDR2 is SQIVND (reference sequence). The CDR3 DNA reads as TGTGCCAGTAGTTACGGACTAACAGATACGCAGTATTTT. This gives the protein CASSYGLTDTQYF.

The chain uses TRBV18 and TRBJ2-3; perhaps TRBD2 as D (6 bases). Trimming removed 2 bases from V and 2 bases from J, with 11 bases in between. The CDR3 is 15 amino acids. The germline gives CDR1 KGHSH, CDR2 LQKENI. As DNA, the CDR3 is TGTGCCAGCTCACCATTTGGCGGGAACACAGATACGCAGTATTTT. It codes for CASSPFGGNTDTQYF. The complete variable domain, with remaining parts taken from reference TRBV18 and TRBJ2-3, reads NAGVMQNPRHLVRRRGQEARLRCSPMKGHSHVYWYRQLPEEGLKFMVYLQKENIIDESGMPKERFSAEFPKEGPSILRIQQVVRGDSAAYFCASSPFGGNTDTQYFGPGTRLTVL.

The chain joins TRBV6-6 to TRBJ1-6, with a weak D call TRBD1 (5 bases). Looked up from germline, CDR1 is MNHNY and CDR2 is SVGAGI (reference sequence). V was cut by 0 bases and J by 10 bases, with 13 bases left in between. The CDR3 is made up of 15 amino acids. The DNA of the CDR3 is TGTGCCAGCAGTTACTCTCCGGGGACGGGGTCACCCCTCCACTTT. As protein: CASSYSPGTGSPLHF.

The chain recombines TRBV6-4 with TRBJ1-1, with 7 bases lining up with TRBD1. Germline V gene lookup returns CDR1 MRHNA and CDR2 SNTAGT. V lost 2 bases to trimming and J lost 5 bases; unmatched junction nucleotides: 5. CDR3 size: 14 residues. DNA for the CDR3: TGTGCCAGCAGTGACACCTCCAGGGGGACTGAAGCTTTCTTT. It codes for CASSDTSRGTEAFF.

V gene TRBV7-8 combines with J gene TRBJ1-1, with D perhaps TRBD1 (6 bases). Trimming left V 3 bases short and J 6 bases short, with 14 bases between. Germline CDR1 is SGHVS and CDR2 is FQNEAQ. The CDR3 consists of 14 residues. CDR3 nucleotide sequence: TGTGCCAGCAGCTTGCAGGGGCTCGTAGCTGAAGCTTTCTTT. This codes for CASSLQGLVAEAFF.

The chain is built from TRBV27 and TRBJ2-7; 13 nucleotides agree with TRBD2. This CDR3 is 16 amino acids long. The germline V gene encodes CDR1 MNHEY and CDR2 SMNVEV (reference sequence). V was pared by 5 bases and J by 3 bases, with 7 bases of the junction left unmatched. CDR3 residues: CASSGLGLAGRYEQYF. CDR3 bases: TGTGCCAGCAGTGGTTTGGGACTAGCGGGGCGCTACGAGCAGTACTTC.

CDR3 protein: CASSSLTSGGLTDTQYF. Written as DNA, the CDR3 is TGTGCCAGCAGCTCCCTGACTAGCGGAGGGCTCACAGATACGCAGTATTTT. The V gene is TRBV7-9, the J gene TRBJ2-3; 9 nucleotides match TRBD2. The CDR3 is made up of 17 amino acids. V lost 4 bases, J lost 2 bases, and 10 bases stayed unmatched. Germline V gene data show CDR1 as SEHNR and CDR2 as FQNEAQ (reference sequence).

The chain recombines TRBV7-3 with TRBJ2-2; 7 nucleotides match TRBD1. There are 15 residues in the CDR3. J lost 4 bases, V lost 5 bases, and 7 bases had no gene match. Germline V gives CDR1 SGHTA, CDR2 FQGTGA. CDR3 in DNA: TGTGCCAGCAGCACAGACAGGGTGGGCACCGGGGAGCTGTTTTTT. This codes for CASSTDRVGTGELFF.

This clone was detected a few times. The chain joins TRBV27 to TRBJ1-1, with D unresolved. CDR3 length: 15 residues. CDR1 is MNHEY, CDR2 SMNVEV, per germline (reference sequence). Trimming cost V 1 base and J 2 bases, with 11 bases left between them. DNA for the CDR3: TGTGCCAGCAGTTTATTTATGAAGGGAAACACTGAAGCTTTCTTT. This gives the protein CASSLFMKGNTEAFF.

This chain uses TRBV9 with TRBJ2-2; 8 bases match TRBD1. This CDR3 comprises 14 residues. Losses at the gene ends were 1 base for V and 5 bases for J; bases not matched to a gene: 1. The germline gives CDR1 SGDLS, CDR2 YYNGEE. The CDR3 loop is CASSVQGATGELFF. CDR3 in DNA: TGTGCCAGCAGCGTACAGGGGGCGACCGGGGAGCTGTTTTTT. Full variable domain (missing parts from reference TRBV9 and TRBJ2-2): DSGVTQTPKHLITATGQRVTLRCSPRSGDLSVYWYQQSLDQGLQFLIQYYNGEERAKGNILERFSAQQFPDLHSELNLSSLELGDSALYFCASSVQGATGELFFGEGSRLTVL.